Listed below are T cell receptor beta chains from one sample, sequenced in a study of beta chain features in type 1 diabetes. The data were produced by immunoSEQ multiplex PCR, yet TCRdb's version contains in-frame clones alone and is incomplete. The sample includes 250,000 or so clones, approximately 15% of them seen just once. Sequencing was done on a sample of naive CD4+ T cells from blood. These receptor sequences come from a man in his thirties or forties with type 1 diabetes. Both conserved end residues are part of each CDR3. A D gene is named only where the DNA matches it firmly. Rows give clone size only sometimes, using once, few, many, or a class for an expanded clone.

d_call	v_call	clone_size	j_call	cdr3_nt	cdr3_aa
TRBD2	TRBV5-4	-	TRBJ2-5	TGTGCCAGCAGCTTCGACACTCTGAGCGGGAAGACCCAGTACTTC	CASSFDTLSGKTQYF
-	TRBV7-6	few	TRBJ1-2	TGTGCCAGCAGTCCCCTCCAGGTGCGGGACTATGGCTACACCTTC	CASSPLQVRDYGYTF
-	TRBV7-2	few	TRBJ2-7	TGTGCCAGCAGCTTGAGGGCGGCTTCCTACGAGCAGTACTTC	CASSLRAASYEQYF
TRBD1	TRBV7-9	few	TRBJ2-3	TGTGCCAGCAGCTACTCCGACAGGGGGCTTCGCACAGATACGCAGTATTTT	CASSYSDRGLRTDTQYF
-	TRBV7-9	-	TRBJ2-7	TGTGCCAGCAGCCCGCAAGGGACTCAGAACTACGAGCAGTACTTC	CASSPQGTQNYEQYF
TRBD2	TRBV6-5	few	TRBJ2-1	TGTGCCAGCAGAAGACTAGCCCTCAATGAGCAGTTCTTC	CASRRLALNEQFF
-	TRBV7-2	few	TRBJ1-2	TGTGCCAGCAGCCTGCGGACATATGGCTACACCTTC	CASSLRTYGYTF
-	TRBV19	few	TRBJ2-7	TGTGCCAGTAGTCAGAATGCGGGAAGAGCCGACGAGCAGTACTTC	CASSQNAGRADEQYF
TRBD1	TRBV7-9	-	TRBJ2-1	TGTGCCAGCAGCCCCGACAGGGGCTCCTACAATGAGCAGTTCTTC	CASSPDRGSYNEQFF
-	TRBV6-1	-	TRBJ1-1	TGTGCCAGCAGTGCCATTGGGGGGGGCACTGAAGCTTTCTTT	CASSAIGGGTEAFF
-	TRBV5-1	few	TRBJ1-1	TGCGCCAGCAGCCTCACCCGACAGAACACTGAAGCTTTCTTT	CASSLTRQNTEAFF
TRBD1	TRBV13	-	TRBJ1-2	TGTGCCAGCAGCCGCCCGGGACAGGGGTCCGCTAACTATGGCTACACCTTC	CASSRPGQGSANYGYTF
TRBD2	TRBV4-1	few	TRBJ2-1	TGCGCCAGCAGCTCCCTGGGTAGCGGGAGTAACAATGAGCAGTTCTTC	CASSSLGSGSNNEQFF
-	TRBV6-5	-	TRBJ1-1	TGTGCCAGCAGTTACTCGAAGGGAGAATTCCCAGCTTTCTTT	CASSYSKGEFPAFF
-	TRBV2	-	TRBJ2-5	TGTGCCAGCAGTGAAAGCCGTCAAGAGACCCAGTACTTC	CASSESRQETQYF
TRBD1	TRBV7-9	few	TRBJ2-7	TGTGCCAGCAGCACCACGGACAGGGGGTCGAACGAGCAGTACTTC	CASSTTDRGSNEQYF
-	TRBV12-5	-	TRBJ2-2	TGTGCTAGTGGTTTGGGGCAGTCGAACACCGGGGAGCTGTTTTTT	CASGLGQSNTGELFF
-	TRBV5-1	few	TRBJ2-2	TGCGCCAGCAGCTTGGCGTACGCGGGACCCGGGGAGCTGTTTTTT	CASSLAYAGPGELFF
TRBD2	TRBV15	few	TRBJ2-3	TGTGCCATCGGACTAGCGGGAAGCACAGATACGCAGTATTTT	CAIGLAGSTDTQYF
TRBD2	TRBV7-2	few	TRBJ2-5	TGTGCCAGCAGCCCGGGACTAGCGGGACAAGAGACCCAGTACTTC	CASSPGLAGQETQYF